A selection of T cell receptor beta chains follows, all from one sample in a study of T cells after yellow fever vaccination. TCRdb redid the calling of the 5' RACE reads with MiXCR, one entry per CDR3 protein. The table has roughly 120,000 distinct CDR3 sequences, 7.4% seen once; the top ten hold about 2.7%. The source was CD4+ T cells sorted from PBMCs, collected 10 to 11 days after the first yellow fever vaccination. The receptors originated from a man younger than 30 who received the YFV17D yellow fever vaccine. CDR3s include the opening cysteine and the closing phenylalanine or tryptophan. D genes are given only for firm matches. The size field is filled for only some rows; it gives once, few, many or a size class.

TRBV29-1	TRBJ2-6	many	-	CSAGTLGSGANVLTF
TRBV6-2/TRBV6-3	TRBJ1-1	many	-	CASSSYTEAFF
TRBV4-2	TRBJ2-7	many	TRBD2	CASSQDLTSGVYEQYF
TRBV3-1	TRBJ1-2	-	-	CASSKQVSYGYTF
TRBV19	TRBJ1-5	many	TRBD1	CASSTLDRMGQSAQHF
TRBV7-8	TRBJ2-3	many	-	CASSSPPIPDTQYF
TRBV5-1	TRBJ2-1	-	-	CASSWGAGAYNEQFF
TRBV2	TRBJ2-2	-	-	CASSEVGTGELFF
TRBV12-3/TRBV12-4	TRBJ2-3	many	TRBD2	CASSLRGGKDTQYF
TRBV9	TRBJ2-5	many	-	CASSPHTGTRGTQYF
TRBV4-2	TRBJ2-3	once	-	CASSRGLRWGTDTQYF
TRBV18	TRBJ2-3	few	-	CASSQNQGLTDTQYF
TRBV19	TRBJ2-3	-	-	CASSIGADPVTDTQYF
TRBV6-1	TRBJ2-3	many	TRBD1	CASSLRSPGQGYGNTQYF
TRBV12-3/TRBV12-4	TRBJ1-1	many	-	CASGRGGRTEAFF
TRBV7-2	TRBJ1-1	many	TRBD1	CASSTRQGEVEAFF
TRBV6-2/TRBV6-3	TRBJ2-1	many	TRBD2	CATRTSTGNEQFF
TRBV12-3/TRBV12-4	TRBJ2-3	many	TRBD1	CASTRDRGGPDTQYF
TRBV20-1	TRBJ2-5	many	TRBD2	CSAQTSGGWETQYF
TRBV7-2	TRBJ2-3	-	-	CASSIPPGRQYF
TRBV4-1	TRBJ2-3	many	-	CASSQEPQIYTQYF
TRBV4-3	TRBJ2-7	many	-	CASSQDRWTYEQYF
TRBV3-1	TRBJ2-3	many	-	CASSQGLVAVSDTQYF
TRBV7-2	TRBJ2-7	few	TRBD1	CASSLGRGLYEQYF
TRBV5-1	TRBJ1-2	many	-	CASSAEDYGYTF
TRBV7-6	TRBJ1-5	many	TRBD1	CASSSPPQGAGQPQHF
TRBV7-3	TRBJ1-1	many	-	CASSSRGGRNTEAFF
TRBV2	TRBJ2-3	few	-	CASGQNPTRTDTQYF
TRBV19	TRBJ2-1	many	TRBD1	CASSQGQGAYNEQFF
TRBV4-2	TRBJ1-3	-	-	CASSQDTSNTIYF
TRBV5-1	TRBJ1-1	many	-	CASSLENQKPFF
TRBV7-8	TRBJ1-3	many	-	CASGRLGSGNTIYF
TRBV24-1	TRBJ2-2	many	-	CAPLDAKGTLTGELFF
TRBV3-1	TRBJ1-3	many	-	CASSPRGGWGHSGNTIYF
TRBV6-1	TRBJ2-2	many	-	CASSAGTASGELFF
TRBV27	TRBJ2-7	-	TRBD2	CASTTGGSGGYEQYF
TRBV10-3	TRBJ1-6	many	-	CAISDQNSPLHF
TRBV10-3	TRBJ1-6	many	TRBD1	CAISITGEDSPLHF
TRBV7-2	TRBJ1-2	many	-	CASSLLGGDNYGYTF
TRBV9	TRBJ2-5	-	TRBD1	CASSFGTGVRETQYF
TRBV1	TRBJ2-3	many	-	CTSSQAGLADSTDTQYF
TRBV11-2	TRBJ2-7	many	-	CASTPTWGDSYEQYF
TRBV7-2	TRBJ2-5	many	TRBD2	CASSTGLAGAKQETQYF
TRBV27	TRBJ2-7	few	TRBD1	CASSNDRGPFSYEQYF
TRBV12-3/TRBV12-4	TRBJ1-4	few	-	CASSLGLLGAGEKLFF
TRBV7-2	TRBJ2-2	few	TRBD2	CASSFHALAGVPGTGELFF
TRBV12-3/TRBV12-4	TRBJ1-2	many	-	CASSFSNYGYTF
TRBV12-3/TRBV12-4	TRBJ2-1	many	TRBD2	CASSYSSGGSNEQFF
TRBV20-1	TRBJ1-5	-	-	CSARDPGRYSNQPQHF
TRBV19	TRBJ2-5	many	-	CASSIWKETQYF
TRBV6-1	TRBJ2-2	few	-	CASNRLYNTGELFF
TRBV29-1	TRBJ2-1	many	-	CSVTGALQYNEQFF
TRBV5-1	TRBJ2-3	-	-	CASSLGLADGTDTQYF
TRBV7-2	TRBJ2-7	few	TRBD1	CASETGVHEQYF
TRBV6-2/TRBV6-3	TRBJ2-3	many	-	CASSQGPDTDTQYF